Shown below are 28 T cell receptor beta chains from a single sample sequenced in a study of T cells in Graves' hyperthyroidism and ophthalmopathy. Amplified regions were TCR beta CDR3 sequences from RNA transcripts. The HTBI primer set served for first-round RT-PCR of the TCR CDR3. TCRdb reanalysed the multiplex PCR reads using MiXCR and keeps one entry per CDR3 protein. The top ten clones hold around 13% of a sample with fewer than 750,000 distinct CDR3 sequences, about 14% of them seen once. The sample was blood. These receptors came from a woman aged 45-60 years with Graves' ophthalmopathy.

In its sample, this clonotype was seen many times. The rearrangement links TRBV12-3 or TRBV12-4 to TRBJ2-1; D not resolved. V was shortened by 1 base and J by 7 bases, with 17 bases between the two germline ends. The CDR3 consists of 16 residues. The CDR3 DNA sequence: TGTGCCAGCAGTTTAGGGAGCGCTCCCCTGGGAAATGAGCAGTTCTTC. Residues: CASSLGSAPLGNEQFF.

This clonotype came up many times. V and J are TRBV6-6 and TRBJ1-1; D is ambiguous. Germline V gene lookup returns CDR1 MNHNY and CDR2 SVGAGI (reference sequence). The V and J ends lost 2 bases and 10 bases respectively, with 23 bases between them. The CDR3 is made up of 16 amino acids. In DNA, the CDR3 is TGTGCCAGCAGTTACCTCATCAACCCCTACCACCCTACAGCTTTCTTT. It translates to CASSYLINPYHPTAFF.

This clonotype was observed a handful of times. The chain carries TRBV20-1 and TRBJ1-6; 7 bases map to TRBD1. CDR3 length: 13 residues. J lost 7 bases, V lost 6 bases, and 6 bases had no gene match. CDR1 is DFQATT and CDR2 is SNEGSKA in the germline V gene (reference sequence). The CDR3 DNA reads TGCAGTGCCAGGGGGGGTTGGAATTCACCCCTCCACTTT. It specifies CSARGGWNSPLHF.

J is TRBJ1-5 and V is TRBV19, with D perhaps TRBD1 (5 bases). The CDR3 contains 19 residues. The germline gives CDR1 LNHDA, CDR2 SQIVND (reference sequence). The germline V and J ends were trimmed by 5 bases and 2 bases, with 25 bases remaining between them. The CDR3 is CASSPLWGGSEGGNQPQHF. CDR3 DNA sequence: TGTGCCAGTAGTCCTCTTTGGGGGGGAAGCGAAGGTGGCAATCAGCCCCAGCATTTT.

This clonotype came up many times. The chain uses TRBV12-3 or TRBV12-4 and TRBJ2-3; 7 nucleotides agree with TRBD2. The V segment lost 2 bases and the J segment 6 bases; nucleotides outside the gene matches: 8. This CDR3 comprises 15 residues. The CDR3 DNA reads as TGTGCCAGCAGTTTATACAGGACTAGTTCCGATACGCAGTATTTT. This gives the protein CASSLYRTSSDTQYF.

This clonotype was recorded many times. The chain is built from TRBV6-2 or TRBV6-3 and TRBJ1-1; tentatively, D is TRBD1 (6 bases). The CDR3 runs 17 residues. V was trimmed by 2 bases and J by 6 bases, leaving 22 bases between them. The germline V gene encodes CDR1 MNHEY and CDR2 SVGEGT. The DNA for the CDR3 is TGTGCCAGCAGTTACCCGAACAGGGTGACTCCTTACCCTGAAGCTTTCTTT. The encoded protein is CASSYPNRVTPYPEAFF.

This chain connects TRBV11-2 to TRBJ2-3; 8 nucleotides align to TRBD2. The CDR3 extends over 16 amino acids. V shed 3 bases and J 2 bases; nucleotides not matched to a gene: 7. Per the germline V gene, CDR1 is SGHAT and CDR2 is FQNNGV. For the CDR3, the DNA is TGTGCCAGCAGCTTCGTCCCGGGAGGGCCCACAGATACGCAGTATTTT. This translates into CASSFVPGGPTDTQYF.

This clonotype was observed a handful of times. The chain joins TRBV30 to TRBJ2-3; no firm D call. V lost 3 bases, J lost 1 base, and 5 bases lay in between. Germline V gene lookup returns CDR1 GTSNPN and CDR2 SVGIG (reference sequence). The CDR3 sequence is 12 residues long. CDR3 loop: CAWRAGTDTQYF. The CDR3 DNA is TGTGCCTGGAGGGCCGGCACAGATACGCAGTATTTT.

This chain joins TRBV4-3 and TRBJ2-2, with TRBD2 matching over 10 bases. Germline CDR1 LGHNA, CDR2 YSLEER. J lost 7 bases, V lost 0 bases, and 8 bases had no gene match. The CDR3 has 17 amino acids. This chain's CDR3 is CASSQESLAGVVGELFF. The CDR3 DNA is TGCGCCAGCAGCCAAGAGTCTCTAGCGGGAGTTGTCGGGGAGCTGTTTTTT.

At least ten counts were recorded for this clonotype. The V call is TRBV7-9, the J call TRBJ2-1, with D perhaps TRBD1 or TRBD2 (7 bases each). The V end lost 8 bases, the J end lost 3 bases, and 17 bases lay between the germline ends. Germline V gives CDR1 SEHNR, CDR2 FQNEAQ (reference sequence). The CDR3 length is 15 residues. The CDR3 DNA reads TGTGCCAGCCAGGGGGGGGGACACCTCTACAATGAGCAGTTCTTC. Amino acid sequence: CASQGGGHLYNEQFF. The full variable domain, rest sourced from reference TRBV7-9 and TRBJ2-1, is DTGVSQNPRHKITKRGQNVTFRCDPISEHNRLYWYRQTLGQGPEFLTYFQNEAQLEKSRLLSDRFSAERPKGSFSTLEIQRTEQGDSAMYLCASQGGGHLYNEQFFGPGTRLTVL.

As DNA, the CDR3 is TGTGCCACCAGTGCTACAGGCGTCTATGGCTACACCTTC. Protein product: CATSATGVYGYTF. V is TRBV24-1 and J is TRBJ1-2, with a tentative D call TRBD1 (5 bases). This CDR3 contains 13 residues. Germline CDR1 KGHDR, CDR2 SFDVKD. V lost 5 bases, J lost 4 bases, and 10 bases lay in between.

The chain employs TRBV4-2 and TRBJ2-3, with D perhaps matching TRBD1 or TRBD2 (5 bases each). The CDR3 runs to 16 residues. CDR1 and CDR2 (germline): LGHNA, YNFKEQ. Trimming pared 0 bases from V and 2 bases from J, leaving 12 bases between. The CDR3 protein is CASSQDRGTDTDTQYF. For the CDR3, the DNA is TGTGCCAGCAGCCAAGATCGGGGCACCGACACAGATACGCAGTATTTT.

The rearrangement uses TRBV20-1 and TRBJ2-7, with 8 bases aligning to TRBD2. The trim removed 1 base at V and 0 bases at J, leaving 11 bases unmatched. Germline V gives CDR1 DFQATT, CDR2 SNEGSKA (reference sequence). There are 17 residues in the CDR3. The CDR3 here is CSARGRGGATISYEQYF. The CDR3 DNA is TGCAGTGCTAGAGGCCGGGGGGGGGCAACAATCTCCTACGAGCAGTACTTC.

There are a few counts of this clonotype. V and J are TRBV2 and TRBJ1-5; D perhaps matches TRBD1 (5 bases). CDR1 is SNHLY and CDR2 is FYNNEI in the germline V gene. This CDR3 is built from 14 residues. V lost 8 bases and J 1 base, leaving 12 bases between the germline ends. This chain's CDR3 is CASGQGLSNQPQHF. The CDR3 coding sequence is TGTGCCAGCGGGCAGGGCCTAAGCAATCAGCCCCAGCATTTT.

This clonotype was found many times. CDR3 in amino acids: CSARRDRQHTYGYTF. The CDR3 DNA sequence: TGCAGTGCTAGACGGGACAGACAACACACCTATGGCTACACCTTC. The gene calls are TRBV20-1 and TRBJ1-2; 7 bases are a match to TRBD1. CDR1 is DFQATT, CDR2 SNEGSKA, per germline (reference sequence). V lost 2 bases and J lost 4; bases outside the gene matches: 10. This CDR3 region has 15 residues.

The table lists this clonotype with many counts. In DNA, the CDR3 is TGTGCCAGCAGTTCCGGACTAGCGGGAGTAAAGGTGGAGCAGTTCTTC. Translating it yields CASSSGLAGVKVEQFF. V and J are TRBV6-2 or TRBV6-3 and TRBJ2-1, with 13 positions matching TRBD2. The CDR3 spans 16 residues. Per germline, CDR1 MNHEY and CDR2 SVGEGT. V lost 4 bases and J lost 10; bases outside the gene matches: 10.

In this sample, this clonotype turned up many times. The chain is built from TRBV7-3 and TRBJ1-1; D call uncertain. The CDR3 extends over 13 amino acids. Germline V CDR1 and CDR2: SGHTA, FQGTGA. The V gene lost 5 bases and the J gene lost 0 bases, with 7 bases spanning the gap. The CDR3 nucleotides are TGTGCCAGCAGCGAAAAACTGAACACTGAAGCTTTCTTT. It yields the protein CASSEKLNTEAFF.

There are many counts of this clonotype. The chain uses TRBV20-1 and TRBJ2-7, with 7 positions matching TRBD1. Germline V CDR1 and CDR2: DFQATT, SNEGSKA (reference sequence). The trim removed 2 bases at V and 2 bases at J, leaving 9 bases unmatched. This CDR3 is 15 amino acids long. The CDR3 loop reads CSARPPGQRTYEQYF. In nucleotides, the CDR3 is TGCAGTGCTAGACCCCCGGGACAGCGAACCTACGAGCAGTACTTC.

This clonotype was found many times. V gene TRBV12-3 or TRBV12-4 combines with J gene TRBJ2-2; 10 bases are shared with TRBD1. The length of the CDR3 is 19 residues. V was clipped by 4 bases and J by 0 bases; unmatched bases: 11. The CDR3 reads CASSSGQGPLLSNTGELFF. CDR3 DNA: TGTGCCAGCAGTTCGGGACAGGGGCCCTTACTGTCGAACACCGGGGAGCTGTTTTTT.

In this sample, this clonotype turned up many times. The rearrangement links TRBV18 to TRBJ2-6; D possibly corresponds to TRBD2 (5 bases). V gave up 2 bases and J gave up 12 bases, with 14 bases separating them. The CDR3 extends over 14 amino acids. CDR1 KGHSH and CDR2 LQKENI come from the germline V gene. In DNA form, the CDR3 reads TGTGCCAGCTCACCAAGATCCGTTGCGGGCGTCCTGACTTTC. Encoded protein: CASSPRSVAGVLTF.

This chain connects TRBV18 to TRBJ1-1, with TRBD1 identical over 10 bases. V was pared by 4 bases and J by 1 base, with 9 bases of the junction left unmatched. This CDR3 has 17 residues. Germline assignment: CDR1 KGHSH and CDR2 LQKENI. CDR3 loop: CASSHGTGDGRNTEAFF. For the CDR3, the DNA is TGTGCCAGCTCACATGGGACAGGGGATGGGAGGAACACTGAAGCTTTCTTT. The full variable domain, completed using reference TRBV18 and TRBJ1-1, is NAGVMQNPRHLVRRRGQEARLRCSPMKGHSHVYWYRQLPEEGLKFMVYLQKENIIDESGMPKERFSAEFPKEGPSILRIQQVVRGDSAAYFCASSHGTGDGRNTEAFFGQGTRLTVV.

With respect to this clonotype: A read error is possible here, since a much larger clone lies one base away. The gene calls are TRBV7-2 and TRBJ2-7; TRBD1 matches 9 bases. Germline V gene sequence: CDR1 SGHTA, CDR2 FQGNSA. This CDR3 spans 15 amino acids. This CDR3 is CVSSLGDRVRYEQYF. The CDR3 bases are TGTGTCAGCAGCTTAGGGGACAGGGTTCGGTACGAGCAGTACTTC.

This clonotype was picked up many times. The gene calls are TRBV7-2 and TRBJ2-1; 9 bases are a match to TRBD2. Losses at the gene ends were 5 bases for V and 7 bases for J; bases not matched to a gene: 15. Germline CDR1 and CDR2: SGHTA and FQGNSA. This CDR3 region has 17 residues. CDR3 protein: CASSPTLAGDRRNEQFF. The DNA for the CDR3 is TGTGCCAGCAGCCCCACATTAGCGGGAGACAGGAGAAATGAGCAGTTCTTC.

This clonotype was seen at least ten times. This sequence joins TRBV24-1 and TRBJ2-3; TRBD1 aligns across 8 bases. The CDR3 is made up of 16 amino acids. CDR1 and CDR2 from the germline V gene are KGHDR and SFDVKD. With 4 bases clipped from V and 6 bases from J, the junction kept 11 bases outside the gene matches. The CDR3 spells CATSDETGGTRDTQYF. In DNA form, the CDR3 reads TGTGCCACCAGTGACGAAACAGGGGGTACGAGGGATACGCAGTATTTT.

This clonotype was seen a handful of times. This chain connects TRBV9 to TRBJ1-1; D not certain. CDR1 and CDR2 from the germline V gene are SGDLS and YYNGEE. The CDR3 runs 15 residues. V lost 4 bases to trimming and J lost 0 bases, with 13 bases between them. The CDR3 DNA sequence: TGTGCCAGCAGCTTCGGAACGGCCTTGAACACTGAAGCTTTCTTT. This encodes CASSFGTALNTEAFF.

This clonotype was detected a few times. The chain has TRBV27 and TRBJ1-3; possible D gene TRBD1, 6 bases. Germline V gene lookup returns CDR1 MNHEY and CDR2 SMNVEV (reference sequence). This CDR3 comprises 15 residues. In DNA, the CDR3 is TGTGCTTCTCGGTTGGCAGGGGACTCTGGAAACACCATATATTTT. Protein sequence: CASRLAGDSGNTIYF.

In this sample, this clonotype turned up many times. The V and J genes are TRBV9 and TRBJ1-2, with D hard to call. Germline V gene data show CDR1 as SGDLS and CDR2 as YYNGEE. V lost 1 base and J 8 bases, leaving 9 bases between the germline ends. This CDR3 region has 12 residues. The CDR3 DNA is TGTGCCAGCAGCGTATCGGGCCGCGGCTACACCTTC. Translating it yields CASSVSGRGYTF. The full variable domain, completed using reference TRBV9 and TRBJ1-2, is DSGVTQTPKHLITATGQRVTLRCSPRSGDLSVYWYQQSLDQGLQFLIQYYNGEERAKGNILERFSAQQFPDLHSELNLSSLELGDSALYFCASSVSGRGYTFGSGTRLTVV.

The J gene is TRBJ2-3, the V gene TRBV28; no clear D gene. Germline V CDR1 and CDR2: MDHEN, SYDVKM. This CDR3 region has 12 residues. V was trimmed by 7 bases and J by 2 bases, leaving 7 bases between them. The CDR3 loop is CASKKNTDTQYF. The DNA of the CDR3 is TGTGCCAGCAAAAAGAACACAGATACGCAGTATTTT.